This T cell receptor (beta chain) was identified during a study of cytomegalovirus exposure and HLA in healthy donors (dated by TCRdb to about 2017). About the study as a whole: An earlier analysis of roughly 500 of the donors reported about 280 Gb of sequence data and around 110 million unique TCR beta sequences obtained from roughly 170 million T cells. An early release that covered approximately 600 HLA-typed donors contained about 300 gigabases of sequencing data and about 93 million unique TCR sequences. Of the 350 to 450 genotyped donors, 75% to 85% were placed in the genetic ancestry cluster associated with self-reported Caucasian donors. The study was designed to test whether signatures of past pathogen exposure could be identified by cataloging public T cell receptors. Using immunosequencing, the study profiled T cell repertoires from 640 or so subjects and related those repertoires to cytomegalovirus serostatus. Along with the 666-subject first cohort, a separate validation cohort of over a hundred different subjects was used. The study combined high-throughput TCR immunosequencing, statistical association of individual TCRs with disease status, and machine learning to predict cytomegalovirus infection status. A later analysis re-analyzed previously published TCR beta repertoires from approximately 700 donors and added high-resolution HLA genotyping to study TCR occurrence patterns. In the later analysis, no new phenotypic data were used to find candidate immune exposures; instead, reliance was placed on TCR beta sequences and their occurrence across donors. To decide whether each TCR beta V gene segment behaved as functional or pseudogenic, an earlier analysis of 587 of the donors relied on high-throughput TCR beta sequencing. Donor age, sex, ethnicity and CMV serostatus were collected together with the repertoire data. A later genetic analysis used genome-wide SNP genotypes for about 65% of the roughly 700 donors, treating that subset as a discovery cohort. All discovery cohort repertoires had been generated on a single sequencing platform. Both class I and class II loci were covered by HLA typing, at four-digit resolution. Typing coverage differed by locus: A, B, C, DRB1 and DQB1 were typed in roughly 629-640 donors, DQA1 in about 500, DPA1 in 600 to 610, and DPB1 in just under 490. About five DR-DQ haplotypes were handled as single units for association and clustering because linkage in the cohort was strong. Among around 400 genotyped donors of the cohort, an average of about 240,000 unique TCR beta nucleotide sequences was sequenced per donor, of which 15% to 20% were non-productive.

The library was prepared using the immunoSEQ multiplex PCR assay. A mixture of 60 forward primers for TCR Vbeta segments and 13 reverse primers for TCR Jbeta segments was used in the multiplex PCR. Amplification of the CDR3 region of rearranged TCR beta genes was performed with a multiplex PCR assay on genomic DNA. On the Illumina HiSeq System, the amplified TCR beta libraries were sequenced as 87-base-pair reads. Per the source publication's procedure: A later analysis tallied around 80 million unique TCR beta chains across the roughly 610 repertoires, and about 10 million of those chains were shared by two or more donors. Raw reads were error-corrected and collapsed into unique sequences by a nearest-neighbor algorithm in which closely related sequences were merged to remove PCR and sequencing errors. Alignment of CDR3 sequences to IMGT reference sequences was used to assign V, D and J gene segments. For a sequence to be retained, a match of at least six nucleotides was required to both a V gene segment and a J gene segment. Rearrangements were classified as productive when the CDR3 lacked stop codons and remained in frame with V and J, and all other rearrangements were classified as non-productive. Following IMGT convention, CDR3 was defined as the stretch from the second conserved V-encoded cysteine up to the conserved J-encoded phenylalanine. Sequences without an unambiguous match to a single V gene segment were excluded from the earlier analysis of about 600 of the donors. An earlier analysis of 587 of the donors called V segments functional above 56.7% productive rearrangements and segregating when the between-donor standard deviation exceeded 5%. A statistical classification framework was developed to diagnose cytomegalovirus status using the catalog of TCR beta chain sequences. In a later analysis, TCR nucleotide sequences were compared against IMGT/GENE-DB human TR gene sequences so that V and J genes could be assigned. In a later analysis, CDR3 sequences and most-parsimonious VDJ recombination scenarios were assigned using the TCRdist pipeline. A later analysis defined each TCR beta chain by its CDR3 amino acid sequence plus V-gene family, and excluded reads lacking a unique V-gene family. In a later analysis, nearly 600 highly shared, low-generation-probability nucleotide sequences were removed to address suspected cross-contamination and a sequencing artifact. A later analysis calculated a clonal expansion index for each public chain from normalized within-repertoire ranks of inferred template counts. In a later analysis, generation probabilities were computed using a VDJ recombination model fitted to out-of-frame rearrangements, and the results were checked against IGoR. A later analysis scored TCR-TCR, TCR-HLA and TCR-CMV co-occurrence with hypergeometric tests, applying a repertoire-size bias correction to TCR pairs. In a later analysis, false discovery rates were estimated by permuting HLA or CMV assignments 20 times. In a later analysis, co-occurring TCRs were grouped using DBSCAN, and TCRdist sequence similarity was added for clustering within HLA-allele-positive subsets. Co-occurrence clustering excluded repertoires with fewer than 30,000 or more than 120,000 public chains, plus five with anomalous nucleotide sharing. Drawn from immuneACCESS, this table holds only the in-frame rearrangements with V and J called that TCRdb kept. Clones are partly lost; checked studies trace under half to an unresolved V gene and leave the rest unexplained. V, J and clone size derive from that table, while D and trimming were established from the DNA sequence. The sample table records more than 85,000 clones; 63% of these occur just once. The ten top clones hold approximately 4.3% of the sample.

The cohort consisted of 600 to 750 healthy bone marrow donors. All cohort members were sampled while nominally healthy, although unrecorded immune exposures were likely present. Of the roughly 620 cohort members, around 290 had positive CMV serostatus and 350 to 400 had negative CMV serostatus, and CMV serostatus was not recorded for the donor. Every donor gave a peripheral blood sample, and the peripheral blood mononuclear cells from that sample were used for TCR beta sequencing. Genomic DNA extraction from the blood cell samples was performed with the Qiagen DNeasy Blood Extraction Kit. The table lists this clone with a few counts. Its binding antigen is unknown. Per-base quality was not reported, and no clone a single base away is much larger than it. Trimming at the junction amounts to 0 bases on V and 0 bases on J, and the germline ends lie 10 bases apart. The germline V gene yields SGDLS for CDR1 and YYNGEE for CDR2. Including the terminal cysteine and phenylalanine, the CDR3 comprises 16 residues. The entry retains the CDR3 DNA only, 48 bases that are in frame from base 1.

On the study overall, not on this receptor specifically: In a later analysis, most CMV-associated TCR beta chains were found to appear HLA-restricted, with HLA associations seemingly driven largely by CMV exposure. In both the original and validation cohorts, the classifier was reported to diagnose cytomegalovirus status with high specificity and sensitivity. Because HLA typing was unavailable for some donors at each locus, only the typed subset was used in association tests. Some IMGT-functional V segments, including TRBV6-2 and TRBV6-3, could not be distinguished by the 87-base-pair reads and were therefore excluded. According to the authors, the approach could potentially be generalized to other disease states and immunological phenotypes. Specific HLA alleles were associated with over 15,000 TCR beta sequences at a false discovery rate of 0.05 in a later analysis. Correlated functional status among segregating V segments might be attributable to linkage disequilibrium, but an unknown experimental factor could not be ruled out. The earlier analysis of approximately 560 of the donors excluded 15 to 20 rarely observed V segments, including chromosome 9 orphons, because counts were too low. Only TCR beta chains were sequenced in this cohort, and the absence of alpha or paired-chain data limited detectable features. The sequencing pipeline was judged likely to have produced a cluster of highly shared sequence variants as a technical artifact. A later analysis found that TCR association rates varied across HLA loci, with DRB1 alleles showing the most associated TCRs and HLA-C alleles the fewest. Immune exposure information for the cohort was limited to CMV serostatus. In vitro tests confirmed that three of the cytomegalovirus-associated TCR beta chains recognize cytomegalovirus antigens. In the study, some 180 TCR beta chains were listed as associated with cytomegalovirus. Compared with equally common non-associated chains, HLA-associated TCR beta chains in a later analysis were more clonally expanded and had lower generation probabilities. The presence/absence analyses assumed that sequencing depth was roughly uniform across donors, and that assumption may not be true. According to a later analysis, parvovirus B19, influenza, CMV and Epstein-Barr virus appeared linked to several top co-occurrence clusters. A further reported finding was that TCR beta sequences accurately predicted the HLA-A and HLA-B alleles for most subjects in the first cohort. According to a later genetic analysis, donors in an Asian-associated ancestry cluster had fewer N-insertions in productive TCRs than the approximately 650-donor mean. In an earlier analysis of over 550 of the donors, most TCR beta V segments were observed in productive rearrangements about 87% or about 30% of the time, broadly matching IMGT annotations. Assigning TCR associations to individual alleles was difficult when HLA alleles, especially DR and DQ, strongly co-occurred. V-gene and J-gene trimming of TCR beta chains was associated with a missense DCLRE1C variant in a later genetic analysis, and the association was replicated in an independent cohort. While some public TCRs were present in many individuals, most TCR sequences turned up only very rarely across donors.

This sequence originates from a human donor in good health. The chain links TRBV9 with TRBJ2-1; TRBD2 is perhaps the D gene, given 6 matching bases. Sequenced: PBMCs. The bases read TGTGCCAGCAGCGTAGTAGGTAGCGGCTCCTACAATGAGCAGTTCTTC. It specifies CASSVVGSGSYNEQFF.